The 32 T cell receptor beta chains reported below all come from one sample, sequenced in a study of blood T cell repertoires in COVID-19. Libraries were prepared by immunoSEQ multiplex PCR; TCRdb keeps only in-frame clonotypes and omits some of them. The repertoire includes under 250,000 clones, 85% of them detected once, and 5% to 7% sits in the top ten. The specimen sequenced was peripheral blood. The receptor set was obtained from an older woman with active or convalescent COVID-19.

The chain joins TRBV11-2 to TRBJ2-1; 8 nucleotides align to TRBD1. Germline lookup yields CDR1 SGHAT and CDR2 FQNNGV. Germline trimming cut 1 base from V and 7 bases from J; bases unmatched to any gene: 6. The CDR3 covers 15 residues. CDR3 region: CASSLGTGLGNEQFF. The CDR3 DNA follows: TGTGCCAGCAGCTTAGGGACAGGGTTGGGGAATGAGCAGTTCTTC.

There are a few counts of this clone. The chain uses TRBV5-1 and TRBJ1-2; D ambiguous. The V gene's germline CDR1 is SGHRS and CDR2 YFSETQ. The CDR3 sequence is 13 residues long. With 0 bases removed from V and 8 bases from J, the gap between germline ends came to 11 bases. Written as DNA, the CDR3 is TGCGCCAGCAGCTTGGGAGGGATTGGGGGCTACACCTTC. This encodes CASSLGGIGGYTF.

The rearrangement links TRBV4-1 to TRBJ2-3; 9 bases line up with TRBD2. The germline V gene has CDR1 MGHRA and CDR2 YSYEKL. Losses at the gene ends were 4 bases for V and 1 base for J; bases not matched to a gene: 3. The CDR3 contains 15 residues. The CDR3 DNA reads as TGCGCCAGCAGCCTTAGACTAGCGGGCACAGATACGCAGTATTTT. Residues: CASSLRLAGTDTQYF.

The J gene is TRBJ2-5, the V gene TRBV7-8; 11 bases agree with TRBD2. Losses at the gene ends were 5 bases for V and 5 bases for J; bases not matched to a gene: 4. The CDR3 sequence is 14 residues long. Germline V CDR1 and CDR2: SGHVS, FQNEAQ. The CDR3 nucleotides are TGTGCCAGCAGCGCGGGACTAGCGGTGGAGACCCAGTACTTC. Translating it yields CASSAGLAVETQYF.

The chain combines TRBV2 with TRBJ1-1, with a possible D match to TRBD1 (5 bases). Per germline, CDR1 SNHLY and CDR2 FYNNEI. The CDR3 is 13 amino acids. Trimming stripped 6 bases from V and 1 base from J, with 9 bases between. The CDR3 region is CASRRGSNTEAFF. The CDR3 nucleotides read TGTGCCAGCAGAAGGGGATCGAACACTGAAGCTTTCTTT.

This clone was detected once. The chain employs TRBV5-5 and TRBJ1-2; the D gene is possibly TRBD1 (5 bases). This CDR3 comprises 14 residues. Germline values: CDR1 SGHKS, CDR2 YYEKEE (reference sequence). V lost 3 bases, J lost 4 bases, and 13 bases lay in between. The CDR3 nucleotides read TGTGCCAGCAGCTCCCAGACAGTCTCCTATGGCTACACCTTC. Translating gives CASSSQTVSYGYTF.

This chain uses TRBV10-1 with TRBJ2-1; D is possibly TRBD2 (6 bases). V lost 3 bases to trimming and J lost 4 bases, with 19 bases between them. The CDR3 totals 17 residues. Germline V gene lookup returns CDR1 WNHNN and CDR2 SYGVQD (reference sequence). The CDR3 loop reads CASSDHQLASGYNEQFF. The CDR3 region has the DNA TGCGCCAGCAGTGACCACCAACTAGCCTCAGGATACAATGAGCAGTTCTTC.

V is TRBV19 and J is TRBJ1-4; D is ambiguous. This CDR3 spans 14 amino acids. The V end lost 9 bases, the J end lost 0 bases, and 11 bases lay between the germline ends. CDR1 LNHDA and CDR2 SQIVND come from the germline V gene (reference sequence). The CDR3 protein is CASTGETTNEKLFF. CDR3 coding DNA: TGTGCCAGCACGGGTGAGACAACTAATGAAAAACTGTTTTTT. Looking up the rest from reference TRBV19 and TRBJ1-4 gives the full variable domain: DGGITQSPKYLFRKEGQNVTLSCEQNLNHDAMYWYRQDPGQGLRLIYYSQIVNDFQKGDIAEGYSVSREKKESFPLTVTSAQKNPTAFYLCASTGETTNEKLFFGSGTQLSVL.

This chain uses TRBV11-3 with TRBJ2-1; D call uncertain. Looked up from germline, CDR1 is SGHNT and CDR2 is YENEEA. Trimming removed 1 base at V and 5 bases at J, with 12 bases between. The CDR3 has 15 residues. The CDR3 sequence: CASSLGAVPNNEQFF. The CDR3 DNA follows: TGTGCCAGCAGCTTAGGGGCAGTCCCAAACAATGAGCAGTTCTTC.

The CDR3 sequence is CASGPRGAGQGAYSYEQYF. The CDR3 nucleotides read TGTGCTAGTGGTCCCCGAGGGGCGGGACAGGGGGCCTACTCCTACGAGCAGTACTTC. The chain has TRBV12-5 and TRBJ2-7, with 12 bases matching TRBD1. The CDR3 extends over 19 amino acids. V trimming: 5 bases; J trimming: 0 bases; junction bases outside the gene matches: 14. Germline V gene lookup returns CDR1 LGHNT and CDR2 FRNRAP. Together with reference TRBV12-5 and TRBJ2-7, the CDR3 gives the full variable domain: DARVTQTPRHKVTEMGQEVTMRCQPILGHNTVFWYRQTMMQGLELLAYFRNRAPLDDSGMPKDRFSAEMPDATLATLKIQPSEPRDSAVYFCASGPRGAGQGAYSYEQYFGPGTRLTVT.

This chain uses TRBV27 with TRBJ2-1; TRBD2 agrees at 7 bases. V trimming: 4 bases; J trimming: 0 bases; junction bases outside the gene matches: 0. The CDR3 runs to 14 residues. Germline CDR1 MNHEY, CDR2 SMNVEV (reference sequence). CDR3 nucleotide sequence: TGTGCCAGCAGTTCGGGAGGCTCCTACAATGAGCAGTTCTTC. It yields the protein CASSSGGSYNEQFF.

The CDR3 DNA reads TGTGCCAGCAGCGACGGCCGCGGGCGGAGCACAGATACGCAGTATTTT. Translating it yields CASSDGRGRSTDTQYF. The J gene is TRBJ2-3, the V gene TRBV11-3; D is perhaps TRBD2 (5 bases). This CDR3 contains 16 residues. V was cut by 5 bases and J by 0 bases, with 15 bases left in between. Germline values: CDR1 SGHNT, CDR2 YENEEA.

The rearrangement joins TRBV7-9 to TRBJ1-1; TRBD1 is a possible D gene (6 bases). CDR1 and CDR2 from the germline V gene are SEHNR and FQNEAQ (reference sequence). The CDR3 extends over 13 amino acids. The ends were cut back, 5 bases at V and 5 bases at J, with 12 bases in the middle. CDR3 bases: TGTGCCAGCAGCCTGGCGAGGGGGACTGAAGCTTTCTTT. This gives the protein CASSLARGTEAFF.

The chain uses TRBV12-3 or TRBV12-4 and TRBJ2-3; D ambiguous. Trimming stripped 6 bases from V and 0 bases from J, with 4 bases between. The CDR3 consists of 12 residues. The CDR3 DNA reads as TGTGCCAGCAGCCAAAGCACAGATACGCAGTATTTT. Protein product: CASSQSTDTQYF.

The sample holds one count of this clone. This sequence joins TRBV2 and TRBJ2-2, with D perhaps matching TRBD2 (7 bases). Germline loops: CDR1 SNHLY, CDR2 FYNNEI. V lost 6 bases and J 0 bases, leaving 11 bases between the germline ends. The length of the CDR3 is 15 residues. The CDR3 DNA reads TGTGCCAGCAGACGGGGGGCGGCGAACACCGGGGAGCTGTTTTTT. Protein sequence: CASRRGAANTGELFF. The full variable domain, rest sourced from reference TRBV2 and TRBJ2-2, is EPEVTQTPSHQVTQMGQEVILRCVPISNHLYFYWYRQILGQKVEFLVSFYNNEISEKSEIFDDQFSVERPDGSNFTLKIRSTKLEDSAMYFCASRRGAANTGELFFGEGSRLTVL.

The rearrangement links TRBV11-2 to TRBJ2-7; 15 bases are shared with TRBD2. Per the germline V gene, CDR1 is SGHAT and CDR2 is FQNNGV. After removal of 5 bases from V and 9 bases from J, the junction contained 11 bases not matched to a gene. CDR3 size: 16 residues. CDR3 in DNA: TGTGCCAGCAGCCTCGGACTAGCGGGAGGGGCGGGACGGCAGTACTTC. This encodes CASSLGLAGGAGRQYF.

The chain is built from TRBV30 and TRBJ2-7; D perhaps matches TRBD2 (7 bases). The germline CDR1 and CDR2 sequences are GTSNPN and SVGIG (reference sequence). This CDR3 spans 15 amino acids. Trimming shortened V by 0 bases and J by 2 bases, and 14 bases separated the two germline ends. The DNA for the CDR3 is TGTGCCTGGAGTGTAGTCGGGGGGCCAGCCTACGAGCAGTACTTC. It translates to CAWSVVGGPAYEQYF.

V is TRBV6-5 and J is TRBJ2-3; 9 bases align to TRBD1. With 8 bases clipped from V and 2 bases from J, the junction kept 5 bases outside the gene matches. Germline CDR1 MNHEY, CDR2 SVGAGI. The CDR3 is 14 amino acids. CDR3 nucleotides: TGTGCCAGCTCACGGACAGGGGCCACAGATACGCAGTATTTT. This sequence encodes CASSRTGATDTQYF.

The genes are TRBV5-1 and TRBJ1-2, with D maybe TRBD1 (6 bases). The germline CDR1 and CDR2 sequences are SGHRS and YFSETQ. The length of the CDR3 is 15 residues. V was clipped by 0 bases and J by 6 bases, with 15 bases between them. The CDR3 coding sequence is TGCGCCAGCAGCTTGGTCGGACAGCCCCCGGATGGCTACACCTTC. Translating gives CASSLVGQPPDGYTF.

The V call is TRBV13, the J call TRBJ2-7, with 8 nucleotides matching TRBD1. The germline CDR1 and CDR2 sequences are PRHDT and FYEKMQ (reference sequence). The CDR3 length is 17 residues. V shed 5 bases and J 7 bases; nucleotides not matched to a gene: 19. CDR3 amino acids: CASSIRYGTGGEGEQYF. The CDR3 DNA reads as TGTGCCAGCAGCATCAGGTACGGGACAGGTGGGGAAGGAGAGCAGTACTTC.

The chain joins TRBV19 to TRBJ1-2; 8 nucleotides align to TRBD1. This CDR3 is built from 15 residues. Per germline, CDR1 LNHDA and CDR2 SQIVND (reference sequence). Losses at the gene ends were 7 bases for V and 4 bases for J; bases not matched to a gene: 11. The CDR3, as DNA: TGTGCCAGTACCACGGACAGGGCAACCTTCTATGGCTACACCTTC. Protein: CASTTDRATFYGYTF.

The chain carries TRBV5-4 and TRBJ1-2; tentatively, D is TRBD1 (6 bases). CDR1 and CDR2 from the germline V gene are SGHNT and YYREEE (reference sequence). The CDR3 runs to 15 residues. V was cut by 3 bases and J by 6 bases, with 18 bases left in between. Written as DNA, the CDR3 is TGTGCCAGCAGCTCGAACAAACAGGGACGGCATGGCTACACCTTC. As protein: CASSSNKQGRHGYTF.

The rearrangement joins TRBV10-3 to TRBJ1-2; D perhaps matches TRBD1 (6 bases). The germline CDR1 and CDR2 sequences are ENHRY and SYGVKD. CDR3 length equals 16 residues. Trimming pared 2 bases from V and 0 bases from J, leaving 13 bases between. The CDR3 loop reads CAISEARQGPNYGYTF. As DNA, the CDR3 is TGTGCCATCAGTGAGGCGAGGCAGGGGCCTAACTATGGCTACACCTTC.

CDR3 nucleotides: TGTGCCAGCAGCGGGGAGGACCTAAGTACCCCATTTGACAATGAGCAGTTCTTC. It is translated as CASSGEDLSTPFDNEQFF. The rearrangement uses TRBV9 and TRBJ2-1; TRBD2 is a possible D gene (6 bases). Germline-derived CDR1 and CDR2 are SGDLS and YYNGEE. Trimming cost V 3 bases and J 5 bases, with 24 bases left between them. This CDR3 has 18 residues. Using reference TRBV9 and TRBJ2-1 for the parts outside the CDR3, the full variable domain is DSGVTQTPKHLITATGQRVTLRCSPRSGDLSVYWYQQSLDQGLQFLIQYYNGEERAKGNILERFSAQQFPDLHSELNLSSLELGDSALYFCASSGEDLSTPFDNEQFFGPGTRLTVL.

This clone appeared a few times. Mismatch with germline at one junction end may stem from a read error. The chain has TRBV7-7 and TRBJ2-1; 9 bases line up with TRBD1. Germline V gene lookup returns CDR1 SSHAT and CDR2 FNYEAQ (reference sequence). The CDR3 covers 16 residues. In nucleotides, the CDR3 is TGTGCTAGCAGCCGGGTCTCGGGGACAGGGAAGAATGAGCAGTTCTTC. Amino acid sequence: CASSRVSGTGKNEQFF.

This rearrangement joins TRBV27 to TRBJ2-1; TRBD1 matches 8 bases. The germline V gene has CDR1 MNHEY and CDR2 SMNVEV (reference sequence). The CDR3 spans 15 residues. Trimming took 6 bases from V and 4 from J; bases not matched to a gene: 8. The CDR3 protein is CASRRTGIEYNEQFF. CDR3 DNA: TGTGCCAGCAGGAGGACAGGGATCGAGTACAATGAGCAGTTCTTC.

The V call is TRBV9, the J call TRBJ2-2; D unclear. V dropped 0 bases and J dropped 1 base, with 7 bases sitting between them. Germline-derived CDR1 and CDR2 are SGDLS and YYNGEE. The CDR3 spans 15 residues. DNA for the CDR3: TGTGCCAGCAGCGTAGGCGGTTTGAACACCGGGGAGCTGTTTTTT. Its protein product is CASSVGGLNTGELFF.

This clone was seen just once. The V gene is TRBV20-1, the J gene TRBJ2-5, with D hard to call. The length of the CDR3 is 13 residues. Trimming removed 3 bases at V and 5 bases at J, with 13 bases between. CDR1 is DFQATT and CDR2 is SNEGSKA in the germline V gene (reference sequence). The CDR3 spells CSASTWPDETQYF. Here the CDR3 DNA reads TGCAGTGCTAGTACGTGGCCAGATGAGACCCAGTACTTC.

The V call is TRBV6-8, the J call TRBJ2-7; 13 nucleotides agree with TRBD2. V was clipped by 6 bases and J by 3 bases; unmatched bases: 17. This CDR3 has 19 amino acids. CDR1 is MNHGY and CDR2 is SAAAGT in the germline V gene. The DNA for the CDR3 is TGTGCCAGCAGGCGCTGGGGGACTAGCGGGGCGATCTCCTACTACGAGCAGTACGTC. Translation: CASRRWGTSGAISYYEQYV.

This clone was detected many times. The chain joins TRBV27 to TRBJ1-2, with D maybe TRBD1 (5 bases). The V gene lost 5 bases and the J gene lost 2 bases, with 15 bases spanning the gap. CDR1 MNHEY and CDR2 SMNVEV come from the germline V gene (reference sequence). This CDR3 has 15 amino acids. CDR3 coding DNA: TGTGCCAGCAGTCAAAAAAGCAACAGGAACTATGGCTACACCTTC. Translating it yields CASSQKSNRNYGYTF.

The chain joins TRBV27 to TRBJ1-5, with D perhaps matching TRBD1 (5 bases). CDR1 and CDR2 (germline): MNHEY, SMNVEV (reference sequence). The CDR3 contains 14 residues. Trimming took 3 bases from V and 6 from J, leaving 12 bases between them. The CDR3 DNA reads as TGTGCCAGCAGTTTTCTGGGGCCGGGTCAGCCCCAGCATTTT. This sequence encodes CASSFLGPGQPQHF.

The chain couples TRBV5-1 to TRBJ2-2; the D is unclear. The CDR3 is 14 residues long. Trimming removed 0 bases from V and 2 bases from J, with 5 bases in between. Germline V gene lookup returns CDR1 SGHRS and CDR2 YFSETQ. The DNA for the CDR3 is TGCGCCAGCAGCTTGGACGGTAACACCGGGGAGCTGTTTTTT. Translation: CASSLDGNTGELFF.